This T cell receptor (beta chain) is drawn from a study of CD8 T cells in Susac syndrome. This CDR3 has 14 amino acids. The germline V gene encodes CDR1 SQVTM and CDR2 ANQGSEA. V was clipped by 3 bases and J by 4 bases; unmatched bases: 5. Matching for age and sex applied to the controls, who were healthy donors. Points from the study as a whole: The number of individuals included in the study's TCR sequencing and HLA analysis was acknowledged as relatively small.

RNA totalling roughly 0.45 to 1 ug underwent reverse transcription with random hexamers. TCRdb fed the immunoSEQ multiplex PCR reads into MiXCR, producing one record per CDR3 protein. The sample lists roughly 200,000 distinct CDR3 sequences; 85% to 95% were seen once. In regard to this clonotype: Antigen specificity is unknown.

This clonotype originated in a human donor in good health. The sequenced sample was CD4+ T cells from PBMCs. The V call is TRBV29-1, the J call TRBJ2-3; 9 bases align to TRBD2. CDR3 sequence (DNA): TGCAGCGTTGATGCTAGCGGGAAGGCAGATACGCAGTATTTT. This gives the protein CSVDASGKADTQYF.